The 6 T cell receptor beta chains below were found in one sample sequenced in a study of T cells in Graves' hyperthyroidism and ophthalmopathy. RNA transcripts yielded amplified TCR beta CDR3 regions. The HTBI primer set was used in a first-round RT-PCR of the TCR CDR3. TCRdb re-derived calls from the multiplex PCR reads in MiXCR, one entry per CDR3 protein. The table shows under 400,000 distinct CDR3 sequences, with about 21% occurring only once. Specimen: blood. The receptors originated from a woman between 45 and 65 years old with Graves' hyperthyroidism.

This chain uses TRBV6-1 with TRBJ2-1, with 14 bases matching TRBD2. CDR3 size: 23 residues. Germline CDR1 and CDR2: MNHNS and SASEGT. The trim removed 7 bases at V and 0 bases at J, leaving 23 bases unmatched. The CDR3: CASTPKGRGIGLAGGFSYNEQFF. The CDR3 DNA is TGTGCCAGCACTCCTAAAGGTAGAGGGATTGGACTAGCGGGGGGATTCTCCTACAATGAGCAGTTCTTC.

The CDR3 nucleotides are TGTGCCAGCAGCTTCCTACAGGGTCGCGAGCAGTACTTC. Translating it yields CASSFLQGREQYF. The rearrangement joins TRBV7-6 to TRBJ2-7, with D possibly being TRBD1 (6 bases). Germline assignment: CDR1 SGHVS and CDR2 FNYEAQ. There are 13 residues in the CDR3. Trimming shortened V by 3 bases and J by 6 bases, and 12 bases separated the two germline ends.

This clonotype was counted many times. This chain uses TRBV7-2 with TRBJ2-7; 15 nucleotides match TRBD2. J gave up 5 bases and V 5 bases, and 7 bases lay outside the gene matches. The germline CDR1 and CDR2 sequences are SGHTA and FQGNSA. CDR3 length: 16 residues. The chain's CDR3 is CASSPGLAGGQDEQYF. DNA for the CDR3: TGTGCCAGCAGCCCTGGACTAGCGGGAGGGCAGGACGAGCAGTACTTC.

CDR3 coding DNA: TGTGCCAGCAGCCAAGAAGGAGGGCCGGGACAGGGGGCGCCCACCGGGGAGCTGTTTTTT. This codes for CASSQEGGPGQGAPTGELFF. The chain combines TRBV2 with TRBJ2-2, with 12 positions matching TRBD1. Trimming took 6 bases from V and 4 from J; bases not matched to a gene: 18. The germline CDR1 and CDR2 sequences are SNHLY and FYNNEI. The CDR3 sequence is 20 residues long.

This clonotype was seen more than once but under ten times. V usage is TRBV20-1 and J usage is TRBJ1-2, with D maybe TRBD1 (6 bases). V gave up 6 bases and J gave up 8 bases, with 16 bases separating them. Germline CDR1 and CDR2: DFQATT and SNEGSKA (reference sequence). The CDR3 loop spans 12 amino acids. The CDR3 DNA reads as TGCAGTGCCGTTAACAGGGTGGGAGGCTACACCTTC. This translates into CSAVNRVGGYTF.

The V gene is TRBV6-1, the J gene TRBJ2-3, with TRBD2 matching 11 bases. V trimming: 3 bases; J trimming: 0 bases; junction bases outside the gene matches: 2. The CDR3 is 16 amino acids. Germline V gene data show CDR1 as MNHNS and CDR2 as SASEGT. CDR3: CASSDRLAGSTDTQYF. The CDR3 coding sequence is TGTGCCAGCAGTGACCGACTAGCGGGGAGCACAGATACGCAGTATTTT.